This T cell receptor beta chain was sequenced during a study of shared clonotypes between healthy human individuals. The donors were all Caucasian adults (living in Nashville, Tennessee). The CDR3 sequence is 15 residues long. Looked up from germline, CDR1 is SQVTM and CDR2 is ANQGSEA. With 4 bases clipped from V and 4 bases from J, the junction kept 10 bases outside the gene matches. At a deep level, the assay was run. Each unsorted PBMC replicate got 300 ng genomic DNA, tens of thousands of genomes. Using ten immunoSEQ deep assay plates, investigators sequenced unsorted PBMC DNA. Sequencing used immunoSEQ multiplex PCR; TCRdb keeps in-frame clones, though not all of them. Here the sample spans a few hundred thousand clones, more than 70% being singletons.

V gene TRBV29-1 combines with J gene TRBJ2-1, with TRBD2 matching over 7 bases. The sequencing input was PBMCs. This TCR was sampled from a middle-aged woman in good health. Some clones in this sample may be carry-over from other donors' samples. The CDR3 loop reads CSVVGGRDLYNEQFF. The CDR3, as DNA: TGCAGCGTTGTTGGTGGGAGGGACCTTTACAATGAGCAGTTCTTC.